These 4 T cell receptor beta chains came from one sample sequenced in a study of tumor-infiltrating lymphocytes in primary liver carcinoma. Out of unsorted whole blood came the blood RNA, and germline DNA was extracted as well. A primer in the constant region served to generate TCR beta cDNA from approximately 500 ng of total RNA. Sequencing libraries for TCR beta derived from three nested multiplex PCR rounds that used slightly modified ARM-PCR. Each of the first two PCR rounds ran 9 to 11 cycles with TRBV1-TRBV30 forward and C-beta reverse primers. TCRdb re-analysed the multiplex PCR reads in MiXCR, keeping a single row per CDR3 protein. Altogether more than 150,000 distinct CDR3 sequences are present, around 60% being singletons, with the ten largest covering about 70%. The sequenced sample was peripheral blood. Receptors originate from a man in his forties with primary liver carcinoma and hepatitis B virus infection.

The table lists this clonotype with a few counts. The chain is built from TRBV6-6 and TRBJ2-3; D remains ambiguous. The V gene lost 0 bases and the J gene lost 6 bases, with 4 bases spanning the gap. Germline lookup yields CDR1 MNHNY and CDR2 SVGAGI (reference sequence). The CDR3 consists of 12 residues. CDR3 sequence reads: CASSYSDDTQYF. CDR3 DNA: TGTGCCAGCAGTTACTCTGACGATACGCAGTATTTT.

On this clonotype itself: An end of the junction differs from the germline gene, which may be a read error. The V and J genes are TRBV5-6 and TRBJ2-1, with D perhaps matching TRBD1 (5 bases). The length of the CDR3 is 15 residues. CDR1 and CDR2 from the germline V gene are SGHDT and YYEEEE. The DNA of the CDR3 is TGTACCAGCAGCTTGGGGCCTTACGGTGGGAATGAGCAGTTCTTC. Its protein is CTSSLGPYGGNEQFF.

This clonotype was recorded at least ten times. The rearrangement uses TRBV11-2 and TRBJ2-3; D perhaps matches TRBD2 (6 bases). The CDR3 has 15 amino acids. The V end was cut by 1 base, the J end by 3 bases, with 11 bases between. From germline, CDR1 is SGHAT and CDR2 FQNNGV. CDR3 nucleotides: TGTGCCAGCAGCTTAGGTGCGGGACCGACAGATACGCAGTATTTT. Its protein product is CASSLGAGPTDTQYF.

The chain has TRBV7-9 and TRBJ2-7, with 9 bases lining up with TRBD1. Germline V gene data show CDR1 as SEHNR and CDR2 as FQNEAQ (reference sequence). CDR3 length equals 12 residues. Trimming at V came to 3 bases and at J to 7 bases, leaving 1 base not matched to a gene. CDR3 sequence (DNA): TGTGCCAGCAGCTTGACAGGGGGAGAGCAGTACTTC. This codes for CASSLTGGEQYF.